The next 19 T cell receptor beta chains were all read from a single sample in a study of identical twins. MiXCR was run by TCRdb on the 5' RACE reads, yielding one entry per CDR3 protein. The sample lists approximately 500,000 distinct CDR3 sequences, more than 20% occurring once. In addition, the sample was reused for a study of T cells expressing NK-cell markers.

The sample was CD4+ T cells sorted from blood. Receptor source: a woman younger than 30 in good health.

V is TRBV5-1 and J is TRBJ2-2; 7 bases are a match to TRBD1. This CDR3 has 14 amino acids. Germline V gives CDR1 SGHRS, CDR2 YFSETQ. Unmatched junction bases numbered 1, after V lost 2 bases and J lost 3 bases. The CDR3 DNA follows: TGCGCCAGCAGCTTTGGACAGGACACCGGGGAGCTGTTTTTT. This sequence encodes CASSFGQDTGELFF. The whole variable domain, remainder taken from reference TRBV5-1 and TRBJ2-2, is KAGVTQTPRYLIKTRGQQVTLSCSPISGHRSVSWYQQTPGQGLQFLFEYFSETQRNKGNFPGRFSGRQFSNSRSEMNVSTLELGDSALYLCASSFGQDTGELFFGEGSRLTVL.

This clonotype was observed a handful of times. The chain employs TRBV12-3 or TRBV12-4 and TRBJ2-2, with D unclear. The CDR3 is made up of 12 amino acids. V was shortened by 7 bases and J by 9 bases, with 12 bases between the two germline ends. CDR3 in amino acids: CASTIEGRELFF. The CDR3 bases are TGTGCCAGCACCATTGAAGGACGGGAGCTGTTTTTT.

The V and J genes are TRBV10-3 and TRBJ2-5; D unresolved. Germline assignment: CDR1 ENHRY and CDR2 SYGVKD. V was shortened by 2 bases and J by 7 bases, with 11 bases between the two germline ends. CDR3 length: 13 amino acids. CDR3 DNA sequence: TGTGCCATCAGTGAGAGGTTACCTGGGACCCAGTACTTC. This translates into CAISERLPGTQYF.

This sequence joins TRBV7-2 and TRBJ2-2; D uncertain. The CDR3 sequence is 16 residues long. Germline CDR1 SGHTA, CDR2 FQGNSA. Trimming stripped 1 base from V and 1 base from J, with 10 bases between. CDR3 nucleotides: TGTGCCAGCAGCTTAGATTCTGGCAGGAACACCGGGGAGCTGTTTTTT. Translation gives CASSLDSGRNTGELFF.

The V gene is TRBV12-3 or TRBV12-4, the J gene TRBJ2-1; no reliable D call. CDR3 length equals 13 residues. V was trimmed by 4 bases and J by 9 bases, leaving 13 bases between them. The CDR3 protein is CASSSGPRSEQFF. Written as DNA, the CDR3 is TGTGCCAGCAGTTCCGGACCGAGAAGTGAGCAGTTCTTC.

Turning to this clonotype: A junction end diverges from the germline sequence, so it may reflect a read error. The chain has TRBV5-1 and TRBJ2-1; no reliable D call. The CDR3 extends over 15 amino acids. Germline assignment: CDR1 SGHRS and CDR2 YFSETQ. This CDR3 reads CASSLRGFAYNEQFF. In nucleotides, the CDR3 is TGTGCCAGCAGCTTACGAGGTTTTGCCTACAATGAGCAGTTCTTC.

V is TRBV3-1 and J is TRBJ1-5, with D unclear. The V and J ends lost 2 bases and 4 bases respectively, with 6 bases between them. The CDR3 has 13 residues. Germline-derived CDR1 and CDR2 are LGHDT and YNNKEL (reference sequence). CDR3 nucleotides: TGTGCCAGCAGCCAATCAAGGAATCAGCCCCAGCATTTT. Amino acid sequence: CASSQSRNQPQHF.

The chain uses TRBV12-3 or TRBV12-4 and TRBJ2-3; 10 nucleotides line up with TRBD2. The J segment lost 6 bases and the V segment lost 3 bases, leaving 3 bases of the junction unmatched. The CDR3 contains 14 residues. This chain's CDR3 is CASSFSGRVDTQYF. As DNA, the CDR3 is TGTGCCAGCAGTTTCAGCGGGAGGGTGGATACGCAGTATTTT.

CDR3 nucleotide sequence: TGTGCCAGCAGTTCCGACAGGGCTGGAAACACCATATATTTT. Translation gives CASSSDRAGNTIYF. The rearrangement joins TRBV12-3 or TRBV12-4 to TRBJ1-3; 7 positions agree with TRBD1. Trimming at V came to 4 bases and at J to 2 bases, leaving 2 bases not matched to a gene. The CDR3 covers 14 residues.

J is TRBJ2-5 and V is TRBV10-3; D gene ambiguous. This CDR3 spans 14 amino acids. Germline V gene lookup returns CDR1 ENHRY and CDR2 SYGVKD. V was clipped by 0 bases and J by 2 bases, with 7 bases between them. CDR3 DNA: TGTGCCATCAGTGAGTCGGCCGCTCAAGAGACCCAGTACTTC. Its translation: CAISESAAQETQYF.

The J gene is TRBJ1-1, the V gene TRBV5-1, with D perhaps TRBD1 (6 bases). Germline CDR1 is SGHRS and CDR2 is YFSETQ. The CDR3 is made up of 18 amino acids. With 1 base removed from V and 3 bases from J, the gap between germline ends came to 22 bases. This CDR3 is CASSLRGTSKMWDTEAFF. CDR3 DNA: TGCGCCAGCAGCTTGAGGGGGACCTCGAAGATGTGGGACACTGAAGCTTTCTTT.

V is TRBV18 and J is TRBJ2-7; D is ambiguous. This CDR3 has 14 amino acids. Germline CDR1 and CDR2: KGHSH and LQKENI. With 0 bases removed from V and 2 bases from J, the gap between germline ends came to 8 bases. CDR3 DNA: TGTGCCAGCTCACCACCGTCAGCCACCTACGAGCAGTACTTC. Translated, it gives CASSPPSATYEQYF.

In this sample, this clonotype turned up many times. The V and J genes are TRBV6-5 and TRBJ1-2, with unresolved D. The ends were cut back, 0 bases at V and 4 bases at J, with 6 bases in the middle. This CDR3 has 13 amino acids. Germline V gene lookup returns CDR1 MNHEY and CDR2 SVGAGI. CDR3 bases: TGTGCCAGCAGTTACTCGGGCAGCTATGGCTACACCTTC. It specifies CASSYSGSYGYTF.

The chain employs TRBV20-1 and TRBJ1-1, with TRBD1 matching 8 bases. This CDR3 has 14 amino acids. CDR1 and CDR2 (germline): DFQATT, SNEGSKA (reference sequence). The CDR3 loop is CSRGRGAMNTEAFF. The CDR3 DNA reads TGCAGCAGGGGGCGCGGGGCGATGAACACTGAAGCTTTCTTT.

The rearrangement uses TRBV7-2 and TRBJ2-6; 7 positions match TRBD1. This CDR3 is 15 amino acids long. In germline, CDR1 is SGHTA, CDR2 FQGNSA. Trimming took 5 bases from V and 4 from J; bases not matched to a gene: 5. CDR3 region: CASSHKGAGANVLTF. The CDR3 DNA is TGTGCCAGCAGCCACAAGGGGGCAGGGGCCAACGTCCTGACTTTC.

In its sample, this clonotype was seen a few times. The chain recombines TRBV11-3 with TRBJ2-7, with a tentative D call TRBD1 (6 bases). This CDR3 comprises 17 residues. The germline gives CDR1 SGHNT, CDR2 YENEEA. V was cut by 1 base and J by 1 base, with 17 bases left in between. The CDR3 DNA sequence: TGTGCCAGCAGCTTAGGATCGAGACAGGATCTTTCCTACGAGCAGTACTTC. Its protein product is CASSLGSRQDLSYEQYF.

This clonotype was observed a handful of times. This chain's CDR3 is CAWSGHMGEQFF. As DNA, the CDR3 is TGTGCCTGGAGTGGCCATATGGGTGAGCAGTTCTTC. V gene TRBV30 combines with J gene TRBJ2-1; no reliable D call. Trimming stripped 1 base from V and 9 bases from J, with 10 bases between. This CDR3 spans 12 amino acids. The V gene's germline CDR1 is GTSNPN and CDR2 SVGIG (reference sequence).

The gene calls are TRBV29-1 and TRBJ1-2, with 10 bases lining up with TRBD1. The CDR3 consists of 14 residues. The germline CDR1 and CDR2 sequences are SQVTM and ANQGSEA. V lost 2 bases and J lost 8; bases outside the gene matches: 8. CDR3 sequence reads: CSVERHGTGEGYTF. CDR3 in DNA: TGCAGCGTTGAACGCCATGGGACAGGGGAGGGCTACACCTTC.

This clonotype was observed a handful of times. The CDR3 protein is CASSGLDEQFF. The CDR3, as DNA: TGTGCCAGCAGTGGTCTCGATGAGCAGTTCTTC. J is TRBJ2-1 and V is TRBV7-9; D gene unclear. In germline, CDR1 is SEHNR, CDR2 FQNEAQ (reference sequence). The CDR3 totals 11 residues. Trimming pared 6 bases from V and 8 bases from J, leaving 8 bases between.